The 15 T cell receptor beta chains below were found in one sample sequenced in a study of T cell responses to AZD1222 COVID-19 vaccine. Profiled with immunoSEQ multiplex PCR; TCRdb holds only in-frame clones, not every one. The profile shows about 81,000 clones, roughly nine tenths of them singletons. Sample: peripheral blood, taken 28 days after the second AZD1222 dose. The receptors originated from an adult who received the AZD1222 COVID-19 vaccine.

As regards this clone: One end of the junction does not line up with germline, which may come from a read error. This chain connects TRBV7-7 to TRBJ2-3; tentatively, D is TRBD2 (7 bases). Germline CDR1 reads SSHAT; CDR2 reads FNYEAQ (reference sequence). CDR3 size: 15 residues. The CDR3 loop is CASSLGGAGTDTQYF. The CDR3 DNA reads as TGTGCTAGCAGCCTAGGGGGGGCAGGGACAGATACGCAGTATTTT.

The chain uses TRBV27 and TRBJ2-3; 7 positions agree with TRBD2. This CDR3 is 15 amino acids long. The V gene's germline CDR1 is MNHEY and CDR2 SMNVEV (reference sequence). Germline trimming cut 0 bases from V and 2 bases from J; bases unmatched to any gene: 2. CDR3 protein: CASSLSWDYTDTQYF. CDR3 nucleotide sequence: TGTGCCAGCAGTTTATCCTGGGACTACACAGATACGCAGTATTTT.

The rearrangement links TRBV6-6 to TRBJ1-1; D ambiguous. V shed 6 bases and J shed 0 bases, with 14 bases lying between them. This CDR3 is 15 amino acids long. Germline lookup yields CDR1 MNHNY and CDR2 SVGAGI (reference sequence). CDR3 loop: CASSRSGQLNTEAFF. CDR3 bases: TGTGCCAGCAGCAGATCTGGGCAGTTGAACACTGAAGCTTTCTTT.

The rearrangement uses TRBV6-5 and TRBJ1-1, with D perhaps TRBD1 (6 bases). The CDR3 length is 13 residues. V gave up 8 bases and J gave up 3 bases, with 13 bases separating them. The V gene's germline CDR1 is MNHEY and CDR2 SVGAGI. The CDR3 loop is CASRRGRDTEAFF. The DNA for the CDR3 is TGTGCCAGCCGTCGGGGGCGAGACACTGAAGCTTTCTTT.

V is TRBV24-1 and J is TRBJ1-3, with D unresolved. Germline V gives CDR1 KGHDR, CDR2 SFDVKD. Trimming took off 7 bases at V and 2 bases at J, with 8 bases between the two ends. CDR3 size: 13 residues. CDR3 amino acids: CATRSRAGNTIYF. CDR3 DNA sequence: TGTGCCACCAGAAGTAGGGCTGGAAACACCATATATTTT.

The chain is built from TRBV6-2 or TRBV6-3 and TRBJ2-7; 9 positions agree with TRBD1. Germline V CDR1 and CDR2: MNHEY, SVGEGT. This CDR3 is 18 amino acids long. The ends lost 4 bases at V and 3 bases at J; junction bases unmatched: 16. In DNA, the CDR3 is TGTGCCAGCAGTTCCACCCGAACCGTTGGACAGGGGATCTACGAGCAGTACTTC. It specifies CASSSTRTVGQGIYEQYF.

The rearrangement uses TRBV15 and TRBJ2-3; TRBD1 matches 7 bases. This CDR3 is 17 amino acids long. Per germline, CDR1 LNHNV and CDR2 YYDKDF (reference sequence). Trimming cost V 0 bases and J 0 bases; bases outside gene matches: 6. The CDR3 is CATSREQGGASTDTQYF. CDR3 nucleotide sequence: TGTGCCACCAGCAGAGAGCAAGGGGGCGCGAGCACAGATACGCAGTATTTT.

The chain couples TRBV28 to TRBJ1-2, with 8 bases aligning to TRBD1. J gave up 2 bases and V 10 bases, and 15 bases lay outside the gene matches. Germline lookup yields CDR1 MDHEN and CDR2 SYDVKM. There are 16 residues in the CDR3. CDR3 DNA sequence: TGTGCCATTCGTGACAGGGGCGGGAGTAGAAACTATGGCTACACCTTC. Its translation: CAIRDRGGSRNYGYTF.

The rearrangement uses TRBV12-3 or TRBV12-4 and TRBJ1-5; no definite D call. V was pared by 4 bases and J by 3 bases, with 4 bases between. CDR3 length: 12 amino acids. The CDR3 coding sequence is TGTGCCAGCAGTTGGTACAATCAGCCCCAGCATTTT. It encodes CASSWYNQPQHF.

The CDR3 is CASSLNSPAPRNEQFF. In nucleotides, the CDR3 is TGCGCCAGCAGCTTGAACAGTCCAGCGCCTAGAAATGAGCAGTTCTTC. This chain uses TRBV5-1 with TRBJ2-1; D is undetermined. This CDR3 spans 16 amino acids. Trimming pared 1 base from V and 7 bases from J, leaving 18 bases between. Germline V gives CDR1 SGHRS, CDR2 YFSETQ. The variable domain in full, with the rest retrieved from reference TRBV5-1 and TRBJ2-1, is KAGVTQTPRYLIKTRGQQVTLSCSPISGHRSVSWYQQTPGQGLQFLFEYFSETQRNKGNFPGRFSGRQFSNSRSEMNVSTLELGDSALYLCASSLNSPAPRNEQFFGPGTRLTVL.

This chain links TRBV9 with TRBJ1-1; D not resolved. Germline V gives CDR1 SGDLS, CDR2 YYNGEE. With 0 bases removed from V and 4 bases from J, the gap between germline ends came to 16 bases. The CDR3 covers 16 residues. CDR3 in amino acids: CASSVGWLGVGTEAFF. CDR3 nucleotide sequence: TGTGCCAGCAGCGTAGGGTGGCTTGGGGTAGGCACTGAAGCTTTCTTT.

About this clone itself: A read error may account for a junction end that differs from germline. This chain uses TRBV5-1 with TRBJ1-3; D not resolved. The CDR3 is 13 residues long. Germline-derived CDR1 and CDR2 are SGHRS and YFSETQ. The DNA of the CDR3 is TGCGCCAACAGCTTGGACGGTGGAAACACCATATATTTT. Residues: CANSLDGGNTIYF.

V is TRBV4-2 and J is TRBJ2-2, with 11 bases that match TRBD2. The CDR3 has 15 residues. With V trimmed by 4 bases and J by 5 bases, 3 bases remained unmatched. CDR1 and CDR2 (germline): LGHNA, YNFKEQ. The CDR3 sequence: CASSRTSGWTGELFF. For the CDR3, the DNA is TGTGCCAGCAGCCGGACTAGCGGGTGGACCGGGGAGCTGTTTTTT.

The CDR3 sequence is CASSLGLRDEQYF. The CDR3 DNA follows: TGTGCCAGCAGCTTAGGCCTCCGGGACGAGCAGTACTTC. This chain links TRBV13 with TRBJ2-7; D is uncertain. The V and J ends lost 0 bases and 5 bases respectively, with 8 bases between them. The CDR3 spans 13 residues. Germline assignment: CDR1 PRHDT and CDR2 FYEKMQ (reference sequence).

V and J are TRBV5-4 and TRBJ2-6; maybe TRBD1 (6 bases). Germline V gene sequence: CDR1 SGHNT, CDR2 YYREEE (reference sequence). V lost 4 bases to trimming and J lost 2 bases, with 13 bases between them. CDR3 size: 16 residues. The CDR3 DNA reads TGTGCCAGCAGCCCCCTCAGGGGAGCTGGGGCCAACGTCCTGACTTTC. This encodes CASSPLRGAGANVLTF.